Included here is one T cell receptor (beta chain) sequence, with context. Individuals aged roughly 18 to 95 years were recruited from approximately 24 US areas. Donors were grouped by their self-reported clinical history. Each recovered donor of Cohort 3 presented with two negative PCRs, clearance, or symptom resolution. Germline V lookup: CDR1 MNHEY, CDR2 SMNVEV (reference sequence). V was cut by 6 bases and J by 5 bases, with 13 bases left in between. The CDR3 loop spans 13 amino acids. These data are taken from a study of blood T cell repertoires in COVID-19. In the original workflow: Reference gene primer amplification yielded estimated nucleated cell counts. Libraries were prepared by immunoSEQ multiplex PCR; TCRdb keeps only in-frame clonotypes and omits some of them. V and J calls and clone size follow that table, whereas D and trimming were derived from the DNA. The repertoire holds a few hundred thousand clones, with around 87% as singletons.

The rearrangement links TRBV27 to TRBJ2-5; maybe TRBD2 (6 bases). Sequencing was performed on PBMCs or T cells enriched from blood (not recorded which). This TCR was recovered from a man aged 25 to 40 who had recovered from COVID-19. In DNA, the CDR3 is TGTGCCAGCAGGAAACTAGCCCGGGAGACCCAGTACTTC. Residues: CASRKLARETQYF.